This TCR beta chain came from a study of TIL therapy for anti-PD-1-resistant metastatic lung cancer. Study as a whole: Tumors were harvested before any PD-1/PD-L1 blockade. Patients had a median age of approximately 56 years (range 38-75). Half of patients were current or former smokers. Study-wide findings and caveats: Infused TIL clonotypes partially replaced the baseline blood repertoire, then decayed over months.

The time point here: pre-treatment sample, taken before nivolumab and TIL therapy. This was the immunoSEQ v3 assay. TCRdb's copy holds only in-frame clones and misses some; the assay was immunoSEQ multiplex PCR. The sample consists of under 70,000 clones, around 70% of them appearing once. Notes on this clone: Its antigen is currently unknown.

This CDR3 comprises 16 residues. Trimming removed 6 bases from V and 8 bases from J; junction bases left unmatched: 12. Germline-derived CDR1 and CDR2 are SEHNR and FQNEAQ (reference sequence). The chain couples TRBV7-9 to TRBJ2-1; 11 bases align to TRBD2. Source: blood, taken at baseline. The TCR originated in a person between 25 and 79 years old with non-small cell lung cancer. This chain's CDR3 is CASSSLLAGVIDEQFF. CDR3 in DNA: TGTGCCAGCAGTTCCCTACTAGCGGGAGTTATCGATGAGCAGTTCTTC.